This TCR beta chain was recorded in a study of blood T cell repertoires in COVID-19. Overall study context: In each case, the material was cDNA or gDNA derived from T cells, B-cell-depleted T cells, or PBMCs.

CDR3 length: 15 residues. The V end was cut by 4 bases, the J end by 5 bases, with 15 bases between. Germline V gene data show CDR1 as SNHLY and CDR2 as FYNNEI. Produced via immunoSEQ multiplex PCR; TCRdb's table is partial and in-frame only. The repertoire holds 300,000 to 400,000 clones, with roughly nine tenths as singletons. Two consecutive negative NP/OP PCR tests, clearance, or resolved symptoms defined Cohort 3 recovery. This sequence originates from a man between 60 and 75 years old who had recovered from COVID-19. Material: PBMCs or T cells enriched from blood (not recorded which). This sequence joins TRBV2 and TRBJ2-1; D possibly corresponds to TRBD2 (6 bases). The CDR3 reads CASSAVAGSDNEQFF. DNA for the CDR3: TGTGCCAGCAGTGCAGTCGCGGGGAGCGACAATGAGCAGTTCTTC. Filled out from reference TRBV2 and TRBJ2-1, the complete variable domain reads EPEVTQTPSHQVTQMGQEVILRCVPISNHLYFYWYRQILGQKVEFLVSFYNNEISEKSEIFDDQFSVERPDGSNFTLKIRSTKLEDSAMYFCASSAVAGSDNEQFFGPGTRLTVL.